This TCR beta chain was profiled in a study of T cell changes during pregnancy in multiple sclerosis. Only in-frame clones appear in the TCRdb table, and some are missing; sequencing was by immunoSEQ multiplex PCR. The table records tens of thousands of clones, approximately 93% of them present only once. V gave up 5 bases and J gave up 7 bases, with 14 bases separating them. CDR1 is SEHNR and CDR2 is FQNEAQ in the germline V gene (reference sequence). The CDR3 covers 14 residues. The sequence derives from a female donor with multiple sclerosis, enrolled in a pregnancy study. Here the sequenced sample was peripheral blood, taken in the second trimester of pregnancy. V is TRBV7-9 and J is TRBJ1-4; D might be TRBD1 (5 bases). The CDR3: CASSPGAGREKLFF. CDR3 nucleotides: TGTGCCAGCAGCCCTGGGGCCGGGCGTGAAAAACTGTTTTTT.